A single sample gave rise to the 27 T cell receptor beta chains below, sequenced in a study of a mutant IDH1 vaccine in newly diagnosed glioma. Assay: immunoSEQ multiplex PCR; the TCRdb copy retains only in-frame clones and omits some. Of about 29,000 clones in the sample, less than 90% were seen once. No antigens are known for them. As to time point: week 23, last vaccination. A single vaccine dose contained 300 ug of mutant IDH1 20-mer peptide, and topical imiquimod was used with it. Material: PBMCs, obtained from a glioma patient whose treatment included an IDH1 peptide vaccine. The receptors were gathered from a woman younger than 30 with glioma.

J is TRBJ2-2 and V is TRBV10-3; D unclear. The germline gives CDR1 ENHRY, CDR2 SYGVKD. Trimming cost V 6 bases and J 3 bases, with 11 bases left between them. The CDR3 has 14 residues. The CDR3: CAIRGRQDTGELFF. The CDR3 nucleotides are TGTGCCATCAGGGGAAGACAAGACACCGGGGAGCTGTTTTTT.

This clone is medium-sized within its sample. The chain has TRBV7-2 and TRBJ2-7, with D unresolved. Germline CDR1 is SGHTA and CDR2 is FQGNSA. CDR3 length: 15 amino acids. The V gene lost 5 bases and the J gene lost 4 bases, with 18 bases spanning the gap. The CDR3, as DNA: TGTGCCAGCAGCCTCACCTCGGGCAGCCAATACGAGCAGTACTTC. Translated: CASSLTSGSQYEQYF.

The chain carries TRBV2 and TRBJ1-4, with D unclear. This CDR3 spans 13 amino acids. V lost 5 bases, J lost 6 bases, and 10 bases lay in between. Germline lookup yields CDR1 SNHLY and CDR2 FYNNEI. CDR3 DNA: TGTGCCAGCAGTTCAGGACTTTATGAAAAACTGTTTTTT. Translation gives CASSSGLYEKLFF.

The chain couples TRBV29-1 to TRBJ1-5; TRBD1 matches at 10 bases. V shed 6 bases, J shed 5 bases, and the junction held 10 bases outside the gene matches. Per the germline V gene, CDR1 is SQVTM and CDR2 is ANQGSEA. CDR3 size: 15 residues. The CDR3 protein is CSVTTGGEYDQPQHF. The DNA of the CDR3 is TGCAGCGTCACGACAGGGGGCGAGTACGATCAGCCCCAGCATTTT.

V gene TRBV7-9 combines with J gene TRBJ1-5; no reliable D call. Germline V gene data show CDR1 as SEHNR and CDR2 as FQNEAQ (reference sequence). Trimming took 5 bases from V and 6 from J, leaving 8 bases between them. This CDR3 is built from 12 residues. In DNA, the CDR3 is TGTGCCAGCAGCGACGGGAGTCAGCCCCAGCATTTT. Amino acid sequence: CASSDGSQPQHF.

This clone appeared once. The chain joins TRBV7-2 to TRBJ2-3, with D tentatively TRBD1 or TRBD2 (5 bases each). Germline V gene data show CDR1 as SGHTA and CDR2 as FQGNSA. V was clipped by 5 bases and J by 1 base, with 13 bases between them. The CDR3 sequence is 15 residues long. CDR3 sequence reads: CASSLRDPRTDTQYF. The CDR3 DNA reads TGTGCCAGCAGCCTCCGGGACCCACGCACAGATACGCAGTATTTT. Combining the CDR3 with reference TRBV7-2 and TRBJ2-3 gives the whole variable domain GAGVSQSPSNKVTEKGKDVELRCDPISGHTALYWYRQSLGQGLEFLIYFQGNSAPDKSGLPSDRFSAERTGGSVSTLTIQRTQQEDSAVYLCASSLRDPRTDTQYFGPGTRLTVL.

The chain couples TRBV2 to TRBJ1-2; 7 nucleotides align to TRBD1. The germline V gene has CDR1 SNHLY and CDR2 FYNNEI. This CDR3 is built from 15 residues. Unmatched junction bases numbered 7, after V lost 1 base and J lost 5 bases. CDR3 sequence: CASSEEGRGAYGYTF. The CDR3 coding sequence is TGTGCCAGCAGTGAAGAGGGCAGGGGGGCTTATGGCTACACCTTC.

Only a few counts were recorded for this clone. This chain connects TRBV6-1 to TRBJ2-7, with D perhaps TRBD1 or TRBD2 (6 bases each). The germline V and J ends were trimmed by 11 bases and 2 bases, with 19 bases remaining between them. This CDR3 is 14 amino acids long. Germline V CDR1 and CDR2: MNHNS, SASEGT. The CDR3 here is CAGSTGGNPYEQYF. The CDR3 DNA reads TGTGCCGGCTCAACCGGGGGCAACCCCTACGAGCAGTACTTC.

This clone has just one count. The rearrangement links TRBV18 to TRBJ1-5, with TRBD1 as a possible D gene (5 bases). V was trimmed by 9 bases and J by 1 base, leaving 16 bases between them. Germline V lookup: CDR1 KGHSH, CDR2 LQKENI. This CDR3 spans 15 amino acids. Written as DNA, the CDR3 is TGTGCCAGTCAACCGGGCGGGGGGAGCAATCAGCCCCAGCATTTT. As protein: CASQPGGGSNQPQHF.

The CDR3, as DNA: TGTGCCAGCAGCTTACCGGGACAGGGTTCGGGCGAGCAGTACTTC. Residues: CASSLPGQGSGEQYF. V is TRBV5-8 and J is TRBJ2-7; 9 nucleotides match TRBD1. The CDR3 totals 15 residues. The junction had 9 bases not matched to a gene; V was cut back by 2 bases and J by 6 bases. Per germline, CDR1 SGHTS and CDR2 YDEGEE.

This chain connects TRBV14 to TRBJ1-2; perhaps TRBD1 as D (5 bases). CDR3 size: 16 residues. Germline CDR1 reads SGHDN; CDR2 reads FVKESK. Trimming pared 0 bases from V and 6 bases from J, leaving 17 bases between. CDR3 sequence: CASSQDRRGVRDGYTF. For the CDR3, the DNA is TGTGCCAGCAGCCAAGATAGGAGGGGAGTAAGGGATGGCTACACCTTC. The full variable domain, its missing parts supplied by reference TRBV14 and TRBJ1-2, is EAGVTQFPSHSVIEKGQTVTLRCDPISGHDNLYWYRRVMGKEIKFLLHFVKESKQDESGMPNNRFLAERTGGTYSTLKVQPAELEDSGVYFCASSQDRRGVRDGYTFGSGTRLTVV.

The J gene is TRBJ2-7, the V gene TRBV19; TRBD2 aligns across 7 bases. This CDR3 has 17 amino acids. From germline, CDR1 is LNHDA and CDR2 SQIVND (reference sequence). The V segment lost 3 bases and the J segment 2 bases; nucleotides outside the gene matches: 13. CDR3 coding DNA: TGTGCCAGTAGTATTTCCTTTGGGCGGGAGTGGGCCTACGAGCAGTACTTC. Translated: CASSISFGREWAYEQYF.

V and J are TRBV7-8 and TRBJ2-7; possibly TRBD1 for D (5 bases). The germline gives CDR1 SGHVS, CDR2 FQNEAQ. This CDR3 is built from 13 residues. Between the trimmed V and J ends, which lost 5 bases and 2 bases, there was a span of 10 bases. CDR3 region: CASSLDITYEQYF. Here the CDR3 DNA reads TGTGCCAGCAGCCTGGACATCACCTACGAGCAGTACTTC. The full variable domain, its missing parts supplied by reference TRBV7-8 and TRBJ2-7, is GAGVSQSPRYKVAKRGQDVALRCDPISGHVSLFWYQQALGQGPEFLTYFQNEAQLDKSGLPSDRFFAERPEGSVSTLKIQRTQQEDSAVYLCASSLDITYEQYFGPGTRLTVT.

The DNA for the CDR3 is TGCAGCGTTGGTGTGCCATTAACGGCTGGAAACACCATATATTTT. This encodes CSVGVPLTAGNTIYF. This chain joins TRBV29-1 and TRBJ1-3; D ambiguous. The germline gives CDR1 SQVTM, CDR2 ANQGSEA. The CDR3 contains 15 residues. V lost 4 bases to trimming and J lost 2 bases, with 15 bases between them. Variable domain in full (rest from reference TRBV29-1 and TRBJ1-3): SAVISQKPSRDICQRGTSLTIQCQVDSQVTMMFWYRQQPGQSLTLIATANQGSEATYESGFVIDKFPISRPNLTFSTLTVSNMSPEDSSIYLCSVGVPLTAGNTIYFGEGSWLTVV.

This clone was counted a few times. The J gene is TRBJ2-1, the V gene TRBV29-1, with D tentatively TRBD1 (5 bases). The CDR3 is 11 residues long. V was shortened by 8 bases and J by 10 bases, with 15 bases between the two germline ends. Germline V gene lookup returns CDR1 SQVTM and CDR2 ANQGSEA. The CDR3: CSISDPGEQFF. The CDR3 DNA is TGCAGCATCTCAGACCCAGGGGAGCAGTTCTTC.

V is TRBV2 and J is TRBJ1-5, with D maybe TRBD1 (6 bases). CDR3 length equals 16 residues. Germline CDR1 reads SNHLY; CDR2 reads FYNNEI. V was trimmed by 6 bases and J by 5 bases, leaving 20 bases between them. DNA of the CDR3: TGTGCCAGCAGCGTAACGGCCGGTGAGGGGGATCAGCCCCAGCATTTT. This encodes CASSVTAGEGDQPQHF.

The CDR3 DNA reads as TGTGCCTCTCATGGGACAGGGGAAGGGAATGAGCAGTTCTTC. It is translated as CASHGTGEGNEQFF. The chain recombines TRBV25-1 with TRBJ2-1; TRBD1 matches 10 bases. J was trimmed by 7 bases and V by 11 bases; bases with no gene match: 11. There are 14 residues in the CDR3. Germline assignment: CDR1 MGHDK and CDR2 SYGVNS.

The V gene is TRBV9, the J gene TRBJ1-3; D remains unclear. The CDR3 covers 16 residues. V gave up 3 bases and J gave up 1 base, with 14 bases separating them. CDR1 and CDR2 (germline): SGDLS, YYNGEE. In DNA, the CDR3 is TGTGCCAGCAGCGCCGCTTCAGGATTATCTGGAAACACCATATATTTT. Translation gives CASSAASGLSGNTIYF.

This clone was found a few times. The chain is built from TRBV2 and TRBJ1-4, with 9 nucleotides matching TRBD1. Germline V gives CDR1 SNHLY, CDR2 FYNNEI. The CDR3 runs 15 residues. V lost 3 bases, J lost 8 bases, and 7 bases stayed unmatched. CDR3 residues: CASSERQGVWEKLFF. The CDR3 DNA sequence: TGTGCCAGCAGTGAGAGACAGGGGGTGTGGGAAAAACTGTTTTTT.

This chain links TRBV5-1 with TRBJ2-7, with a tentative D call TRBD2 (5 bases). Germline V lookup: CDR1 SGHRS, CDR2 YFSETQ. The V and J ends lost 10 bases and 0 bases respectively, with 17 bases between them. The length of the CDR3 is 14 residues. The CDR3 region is CAAEDRKCSYEQYF. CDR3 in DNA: TGCGCCGCGGAGGATCGTAAGTGCTCCTACGAGCAGTACTTC.

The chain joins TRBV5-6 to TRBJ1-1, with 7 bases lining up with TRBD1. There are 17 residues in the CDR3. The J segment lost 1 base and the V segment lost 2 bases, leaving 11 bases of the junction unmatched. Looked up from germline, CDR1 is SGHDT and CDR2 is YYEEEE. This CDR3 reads CASSFLARGVANTEAFF. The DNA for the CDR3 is TGTGCCAGCAGCTTCTTGGCCAGGGGGGTTGCGAACACTGAAGCTTTCTTT.

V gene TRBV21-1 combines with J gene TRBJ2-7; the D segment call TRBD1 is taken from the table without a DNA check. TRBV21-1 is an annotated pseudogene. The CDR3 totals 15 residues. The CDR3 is CASSRGQGVFPEQYF. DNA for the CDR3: TGTGCCAGCAGCAGGGGACAGGGTGTCTTCCCCGAGCAGTACTTC.

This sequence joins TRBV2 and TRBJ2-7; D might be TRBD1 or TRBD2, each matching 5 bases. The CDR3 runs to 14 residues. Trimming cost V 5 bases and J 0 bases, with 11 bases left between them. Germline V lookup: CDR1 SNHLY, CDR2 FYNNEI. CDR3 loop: CASSRDGTSYEQYF. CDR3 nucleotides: TGTGCCAGCAGTAGGGACGGAACCTCCTACGAGCAGTACTTC.

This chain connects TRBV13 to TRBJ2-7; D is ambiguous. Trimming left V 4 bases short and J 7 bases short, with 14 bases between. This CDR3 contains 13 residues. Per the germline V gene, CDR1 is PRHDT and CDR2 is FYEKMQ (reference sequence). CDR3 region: CASSSNQVGEQYF. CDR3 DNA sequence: TGTGCCAGCAGCTCAAACCAGGTGGGGGAGCAGTACTTC. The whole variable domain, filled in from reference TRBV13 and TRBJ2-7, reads AAGVIQSPRHLIKEKRETATLKCYPIPRHDTVYWYQQGPGQDPQFLISFYEKMQSDKGSIPDRFSAQQFSDYHSELNMSSLELGDSALYFCASSSNQVGEQYFGPGTRLTVT.

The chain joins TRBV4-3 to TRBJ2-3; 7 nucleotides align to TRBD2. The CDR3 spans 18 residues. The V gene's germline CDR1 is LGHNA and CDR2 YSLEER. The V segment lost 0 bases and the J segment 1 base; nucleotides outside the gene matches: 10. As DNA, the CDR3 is TGCGCCAGCAGCCAAGATCGGGGTGCGGGAGAGGGCACAGATACGCAGTATTTT. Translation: CASSQDRGAGEGTDTQYF.

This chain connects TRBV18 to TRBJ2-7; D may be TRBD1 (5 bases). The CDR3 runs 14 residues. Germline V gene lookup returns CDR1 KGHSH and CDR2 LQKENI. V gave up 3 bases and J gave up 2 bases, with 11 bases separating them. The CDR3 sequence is CASSPGSTAYEQYF. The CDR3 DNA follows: TGTGCCAGCTCACCGGGGTCGACAGCCTACGAGCAGTACTTC. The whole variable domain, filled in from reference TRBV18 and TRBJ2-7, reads NAGVMQNPRHLVRRRGQEARLRCSPMKGHSHVYWYRQLPEEGLKFMVYLQKENIIDESGMPKERFSAEFPKEGPSILRIQQVVRGDSAAYFCASSPGSTAYEQYFGPGTRLTVT.

The CDR3 nucleotides read TGTGCCAGCAGCCTTAGCGGGGGGGCCTTATCCTACAATGAGCAGTTCTTC. Translation gives CASSLSGGALSYNEQFF. The chain is built from TRBV6-4 and TRBJ2-1, with 11 bases lining up with TRBD2. The CDR3 extends over 17 amino acids. The germline CDR1 and CDR2 sequences are MRHNA and SNTAGT. The junction had 8 bases not matched to a gene; V was cut back by 6 bases and J by 1 base.